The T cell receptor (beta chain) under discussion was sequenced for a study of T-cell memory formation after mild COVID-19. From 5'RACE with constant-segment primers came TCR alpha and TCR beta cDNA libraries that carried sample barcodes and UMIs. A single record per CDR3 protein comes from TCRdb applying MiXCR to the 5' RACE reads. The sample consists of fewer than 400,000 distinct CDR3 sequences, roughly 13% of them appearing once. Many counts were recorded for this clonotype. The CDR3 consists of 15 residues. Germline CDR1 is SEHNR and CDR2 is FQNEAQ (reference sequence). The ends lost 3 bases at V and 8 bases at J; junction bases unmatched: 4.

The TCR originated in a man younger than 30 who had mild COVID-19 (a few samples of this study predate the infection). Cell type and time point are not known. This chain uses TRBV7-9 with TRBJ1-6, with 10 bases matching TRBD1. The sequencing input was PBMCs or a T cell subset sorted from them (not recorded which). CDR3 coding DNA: TGTGCCAGCAGCTTTACCGGGACAGGGGATTCACCCCTCCACTTT. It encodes CASSFTGTGDSPLHF. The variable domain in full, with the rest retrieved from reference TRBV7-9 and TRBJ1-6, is DTGVSQNPRHKITKRGQNVTFRCDPISEHNRLYWYRQTLGQGPEFLTYFQNEAQLEKSRLLSDRFSAERPKGSFSTLEIQRTEQGDSAMYLCASSFTGTGDSPLHFGNGTRLTVT.